This TCR beta chain was recorded in a study of cytomegalovirus exposure and HLA in healthy donors. The CDR3 length is 14 residues. A remark on this clone: Its antigen is currently unknown.

General observations from the study: An Asian-associated ancestry cluster reportedly showed fewer N-insertions than the approximately 690-donor mean in a later analysis.

It was with 60 Vbeta and 13 Jbeta primers that the PCR ran. Here immunoSEQ multiplex PCR was the method, and the copy in TCRdb shows in-frame clones only, minus some. The data show 110,000 or so clones, 65% to 85% seen once. J is TRBJ1-5 and V is TRBV21-1. TRBV21-1 is listed as a pseudogene. Sequenced input: PBMCs. The receptor was derived from a woman under 30 in good health and CMV-seronegative. CDR3 in amino acids: CASSKGRENQPQHF. As DNA, the CDR3 is TGTGCCAGCAGCAAAGGGAGGGAGAATCAGCCCCAGCATTTT.